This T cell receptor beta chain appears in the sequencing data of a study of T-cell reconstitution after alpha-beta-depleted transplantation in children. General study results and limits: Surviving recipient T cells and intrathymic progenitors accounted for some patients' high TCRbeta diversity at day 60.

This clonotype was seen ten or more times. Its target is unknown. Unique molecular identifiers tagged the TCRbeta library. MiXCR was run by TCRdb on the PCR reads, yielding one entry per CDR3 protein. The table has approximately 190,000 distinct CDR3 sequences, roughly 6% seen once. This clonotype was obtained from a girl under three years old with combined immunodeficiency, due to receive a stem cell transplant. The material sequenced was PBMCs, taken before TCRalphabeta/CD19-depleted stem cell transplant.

The CDR3 coding sequence is TGTGCCAGCAGCCCCTCCGGACCAGCGCTGGTCAATGAGCAGTTCTTC. Its protein is CASSPSGPALVNEQFF. The J gene is TRBJ2-1, the V gene TRBV6-5; D unresolved. Germline CDR1 and CDR2: MNHEY and SVGAGI. V gave up 6 bases and J gave up 6 bases, with 21 bases separating them. CDR3 size: 16 residues.